This TCR beta chain was captured in a study of cytomegalovirus exposure and HLA in healthy donors. Study as a whole: Earlier, 150 million to 200 million T cells were analyzed, and about 120 million unique TCR beta sequences were found among them.

Vbeta (60) and Jbeta (13) primers were used in the PCR. The repertoire was sequenced with immunoSEQ multiplex PCR; TCRdb's copy has only in-frame clones and lacks some. The sample lists 130,000 to 150,000 clones, roughly 74% seen once, with 2% to 2.5% in the top ten. This CDR3 has 16 amino acids. Germline V gives CDR1 SNHLY, CDR2 FYNNEI. V gave up 4 bases and J gave up 2 bases, with 15 bases separating them. The sequencing sample was made of PBMCs. V is TRBV2 and J is TRBJ1-5; no firm D call. This clonotype was obtained from a woman younger than 30 in good health and CMV-seropositive. DNA of the CDR3: TGTGCCAGCAGTGGAGAGAGAAACGGTGGCAATCAGCCCCAGCATTTT. Translated, it gives CASSGERNGGNQPQHF.